The rows below give T cell receptor beta chains drawn from one sample of a study of T cells in localized non-small cell lung cancer. Profiled with immunoSEQ multiplex PCR; TCRdb holds only in-frame clones, not every one. This table holds about 24,000 clones, 70% to 90% found once. The sample in question was peripheral blood, obtained before any cancer treatment. The source is a male donor aged 60 or over with stage II squamous cell lung carcinoma. The CDR3 runs from the conserved cysteine through the conserved F or W. Fields, in order: D gene, V gene, CDR3 protein. The D gene is left open where the match is weak.

>.|TRBV11-3
CASSLVQGRFSGANVLTF
>TRBD1|TRBV28
CASSHRGYADTQYF
>TRBD2|TRBV5-1
CASSLDFGGSTPGLAGRYQETQYF
>.|TRBV5-4
CASSLDWGLGEKLFF
>TRBD1|TRBV6-6
CASSIRGHSYEQYF
>TRBD2|TRBV4-2
CASSLRLAGGDEQYF
>TRBD1|TRBV9
CASSVDRGGRGYTF
>.|TRBV5-1
CASSLEAADLAIQYF
>.|TRBV27
CASSLKLGDEQFF
>.|TRBV19
CASAPTATSNQPQHF
>TRBD2|TRBV2
CASGREGETQYF
>TRBD1|TRBV9
CASSPMTGIEQFF
>.|TRBV6-5
CASSYSPGSGGYEQYF
>.|TRBV7-9
CASSLAQGNGYTF
>TRBD2|TRBV11-2
CASSSSGLAGYQINYEQYF
>.|TRBV7-2
CASSLSPNWAGGMNTEAFF